These 32 T cell receptor beta chains came from one sample sequenced in a study of OX40 agonist ivuxolimab in advanced cancers. The data were produced by immunoSEQ multiplex PCR, yet TCRdb's version contains in-frame clones alone and is incomplete. The sample has 8,500 to 14,000 clones, 77% seen once. The input for sequencing was CD4+ or CD8+ T cells sorted from blood, taken in a trial of the OX40 agonist ivuxolimab. The receptors were gathered from an adult with an advanced solid tumor such as melanoma, head and neck, liver or kidney cancer.

This chain joins TRBV18 and TRBJ2-1; 7 bases line up with TRBD2. Germline lookup yields CDR1 KGHSH and CDR2 LQKENI. The CDR3 has 16 residues. V gave up 2 bases and J gave up 10 bases; unmatched junction bases: 14. CDR3 DNA: TGTGCCAGCTCACCAACGTCGGGGGGTATTTCGGGAGAGCAGTTCTTC. Translation gives CASSPTSGGISGEQFF.

This chain joins TRBV9 and TRBJ2-7; a possible D gene is TRBD2 (5 bases). Germline values: CDR1 SGDLS, CDR2 YYNGEE. This CDR3 has 11 residues. Trimming pared 4 bases from V and 8 bases from J, leaving 10 bases between. CDR3 coding DNA: TGTGCCAGCAGCTTCGGGGTTCAGCAGTACTTC. Protein: CASSFGVQQYF.

The DNA for the CDR3 is TGCGCCAGCAGTTGGGACAGGGCCTCCGAGCAGTACTTC. It translates to CASSWDRASEQYF. V gene TRBV5-1 combines with J gene TRBJ2-7, with TRBD1 identical over 9 bases. V gave up 5 bases and J gave up 6 bases; unmatched junction bases: 6. This CDR3 spans 13 amino acids. Germline CDR1 is SGHRS and CDR2 is YFSETQ.

The V and J genes are TRBV6-5 and TRBJ1-5, with TRBD1 identical over 8 bases. The germline CDR1 and CDR2 sequences are MNHEY and SVGAGI. The length of the CDR3 is 13 residues. J was trimmed by 5 bases and V by 6 bases; bases with no gene match: 3. CDR3 loop: CASRSQGDQPQHF. As DNA, the CDR3 is TGTGCCAGCAGGTCACAGGGGGATCAGCCCCAGCATTTT.

The chain recombines TRBV7-9 with TRBJ2-3; D remains unclear. The germline V and J ends were trimmed by 6 bases and 1 base, with 14 bases remaining between them. This CDR3 comprises 15 residues. The germline V gene has CDR1 SEHNR and CDR2 FQNEAQ (reference sequence). The CDR3 is CASRHAAGGTDTQYF. The CDR3, as DNA: TGTGCCAGCAGGCACGCCGCCGGCGGCACAGATACGCAGTATTTT.

The gene calls are TRBV10-3 and TRBJ2-5, with D hard to call. V dropped 3 bases and J dropped 5 bases, with 16 bases sitting between them. CDR1 and CDR2 from the germline V gene are ENHRY and SYGVKD. CDR3 length equals 15 residues. In DNA, the CDR3 is TGTGCCATCAGTGAACTTTGGGCAACGCGGGAGACCCAGTACTTC. This sequence encodes CAISELWATRETQYF.

The CDR3 DNA reads TGTGCCAGCAGTTTAACCCCCGTAGACAGGGGATCCCACGAGCAGTACTTC. Translation: CASSLTPVDRGSHEQYF. The J gene is TRBJ2-7, the V gene TRBV27, with TRBD1 matching 8 bases. V lost 2 bases and J lost 5; bases outside the gene matches: 14. Germline values: CDR1 MNHEY, CDR2 SMNVEV (reference sequence). This CDR3 contains 17 residues.

This rearrangement joins TRBV6-1 to TRBJ1-5, with a possible D match to TRBD1 (6 bases). The CDR3 spans 13 residues. V was clipped by 4 bases and J by 7 bases, with 11 bases between them. Germline V gene data show CDR1 as MNHNS and CDR2 as SASEGT. The CDR3 here is CASSALGGQPQHF. CDR3 coding DNA: TGTGCCAGCAGTGCACTAGGGGGACAGCCCCAGCATTTT.

The V and J genes are TRBV6-5 and TRBJ2-1; no clear D. V gave up 6 bases and J gave up 5 bases, with 14 bases separating them. CDR3 length equals 14 residues. The germline gives CDR1 MNHEY, CDR2 SVGAGI. The CDR3 sequence: CASSPTGPHNEQFF. As DNA, the CDR3 is TGTGCCAGCAGCCCCACCGGGCCACACAATGAGCAGTTCTTC.

The chain links TRBV9 to TRBJ1-5, with 9 bases fitting TRBD1. Germline V gene sequence: CDR1 SGDLS, CDR2 YYNGEE. V lost 0 bases and J lost 7; bases outside the gene matches: 5. The CDR3 spans 15 residues. CDR3 amino acids: CASSVGGTGLQPQHF. In nucleotides, the CDR3 is TGTGCCAGCAGCGTAGGAGGGACAGGGTTACAGCCCCAGCATTTT.

The chain is built from TRBV6-5 and TRBJ2-2; TRBD1 might be the D (5 bases). Germline CDR1 is MNHEY and CDR2 is SVGAGI. The length of the CDR3 is 15 residues. V lost 0 bases and J lost 6, with 11 bases in between. For the CDR3, the DNA is TGTGCCAGCAGTTACTCGACTCAGGGTGCCGGGGAGCTGTTTTTT. Its translation: CASSYSTQGAGELFF.

The chain carries TRBV7-9 and TRBJ2-5; tentatively, D is TRBD1 or TRBD2 (5 bases each). Germline-derived CDR1 and CDR2 are SEHNR and FQNEAQ (reference sequence). This CDR3 is built from 13 residues. V lost 5 bases and J lost 5, with 12 bases in between. CDR3 bases: TGTGCCAGCAGCCCTAACTGGGGGGAGACCCAGTACTTC. Amino acid sequence: CASSPNWGETQYF. Complete variable domain (other parts from reference TRBV7-9 and TRBJ2-5): DTGVSQNPRHKITKRGQNVTFRCDPISEHNRLYWYRQTLGQGPEFLTYFQNEAQLEKSRLLSDRFSAERPKGSFSTLEIQRTEQGDSAMYLCASSPNWGETQYFGPGTRLLVL.

The rearrangement uses TRBV7-6 and TRBJ2-7; 7 bases match TRBD2. V shed 4 bases, J shed 0 bases, and the junction held 6 bases outside the gene matches. Germline V lookup: CDR1 SGHVS, CDR2 FNYEAQ. This CDR3 region has 15 residues. The CDR3 DNA sequence: TGTGCCAGCAGCTCCGAGCGGGGCGACTCCTACGAGCAGTACTTC. Its translation is CASSSERGDSYEQYF.

The chain employs TRBV5-7 and TRBJ2-7, with 15 bases matching TRBD2. TRBV5-7 is given ORF status, its function remaining uncertain. The V segment lost 3 bases and the J segment 7 bases; nucleotides outside the gene matches: 5. This CDR3 spans 15 amino acids. The CDR3 DNA follows: TGTGCCAGCAGCTGGACTAGCGGGGGGGCTCAAGAGCAGTACTTC. Translated: CASSWTSGGAQEQYF.

V and J are TRBV4-1 and TRBJ2-1, with 8 bases fitting TRBD1. With V trimmed by 3 bases and J by 0 bases, 4 bases remained unmatched. Germline V gene lookup returns CDR1 MGHRA and CDR2 YSYEKL. There are 16 residues in the CDR3. CDR3 nucleotides: TGCGCCAGCAGCCACCACAGGGGGAGCTCCTACAATGAGCAGTTCTTC. This gives the protein CASSHHRGSSYNEQFF.

This clone was seen only a few times. This sequence joins TRBV30 and TRBJ1-2; D uncertain. There are 17 residues in the CDR3. The germline CDR1 and CDR2 sequences are GTSNPN and SVGIG (reference sequence). Trimming stripped 0 bases from V and 0 bases from J, with 17 bases between. In DNA, the CDR3 is TGTGCCTGGAGTGTACTGTCTCGGGAAGCTACTAACTATGGCTACACCTTC. Translating it yields CAWSVLSREATNYGYTF.

The V call is TRBV6-5, the J call TRBJ2-1, with 8 bases identical to TRBD2. The CDR3 has 15 amino acids. Per the germline V gene, CDR1 is MNHEY and CDR2 is SVGAGI. J lost 5 bases, V lost 2 bases, and 5 bases had no gene match. In nucleotides, the CDR3 is TGTGCCAGCAGTTACAATAGCGGGGCCCACAATGAGCAGTTCTTC. Translated, it gives CASSYNSGAHNEQFF.

V gene TRBV11-3 combines with J gene TRBJ2-7, with TRBD1 identical over 7 bases. Trimming cost V 1 base and J 0 bases; bases outside gene matches: 12. The CDR3 runs to 18 residues. Looked up from germline, CDR1 is SGHNT and CDR2 is YENEEA. CDR3 amino acids: CASSLVGPYRGPSYEQYF. CDR3 DNA: TGTGCCAGCAGCTTAGTTGGACCTTACAGGGGCCCCTCCTACGAGCAGTACTTC.

This sequence joins TRBV6-1 and TRBJ2-7, with D possibly TRBD2 on 5 matching bases. Germline V lookup: CDR1 MNHNS, CDR2 SASEGT. Trimming took off 6 bases at V and 3 bases at J, with 18 bases between the two ends. This CDR3 region has 15 residues. The CDR3 region has the DNA TGTGCCAGCAGCCCAGTGACGGGGTCTATCTACGAGCAGTACTTC. Translation: CASSPVTGSIYEQYF.

This clone was detected only once. The chain joins TRBV5-4 to TRBJ2-1, with 9 positions matching TRBD2. After removal of 2 bases from V and 5 bases from J, the junction contained 5 bases not matched to a gene. Germline loops: CDR1 SGHNT, CDR2 YYREEE (reference sequence). This CDR3 contains 15 residues. The DNA of the CDR3 is TGTGCCAGCAGCTTCGTAGCGGGGGCGCACAATGAGCAGTTCTTC. Translating it yields CASSFVAGAHNEQFF. The variable domain in full, with the rest retrieved from reference TRBV5-4 and TRBJ2-1, is ETGVTQSPTHLIKTRGQQVTLRCSSQSGHNTVSWYQQALGQGPQFIFQYYREEENGRGNFPPRFSGLQFPNYSSELNVNALELDDSALYLCASSFVAGAHNEQFFGPGTRLTVL.

For the CDR3, the DNA is TGTGCCAGCAGCGTAGCAGGACCCACAGATACGCAGTATTTT. Its protein is CASSVAGPTDTQYF. The rearrangement joins TRBV9 to TRBJ2-3; D not certain. V was pared by 0 bases and J by 2 bases, with 7 bases between. The CDR3 extends over 14 amino acids. The germline CDR1 and CDR2 sequences are SGDLS and YYNGEE.

CDR3 DNA: TGCGCCAGCAGCTTGGGTTACGGGAGCGCTATCTATGGCTACACCTTC. Translating gives CASSLGYGSAIYGYTF. The chain recombines TRBV5-1 with TRBJ1-2, with D hard to call. Germline CDR1 reads SGHRS; CDR2 reads YFSETQ. Trimming removed 0 bases at V and 4 bases at J, with 16 bases between. The CDR3 has 16 residues. Full variable domain (missing parts from reference TRBV5-1 and TRBJ1-2): KAGVTQTPRYLIKTRGQQVTLSCSPISGHRSVSWYQQTPGQGLQFLFEYFSETQRNKGNFPGRFSGRQFSNSRSEMNVSTLELGDSALYLCASSLGYGSAIYGYTFGSGTRLTVV.

The J gene is TRBJ2-7, the V gene TRBV4-1, with D unresolved. Germline-derived CDR1 and CDR2 are MGHRA and YSYEKL. Trimming cost V 1 base and J 6 bases, with 10 bases left between them. The CDR3 has 13 residues. The chain's CDR3 is CASSQAGPGEQYF. The CDR3 bases are TGCGCCAGCAGCCAAGCAGGTCCGGGCGAGCAGTACTTC.

The chain links TRBV27 to TRBJ2-5; D is perhaps TRBD2 (6 bases). CDR3 length: 14 amino acids. Trimming removed 5 bases from V and 5 bases from J, with 15 bases in between. Germline V lookup: CDR1 MNHEY, CDR2 SMNVEV (reference sequence). The DNA for the CDR3 is TGTGCCAGCAGTCCCGAGGGAGGCCGGGAGACCCAGTACTTC. Amino acids: CASSPEGGRETQYF.

The chain carries TRBV5-5 and TRBJ2-7; 10 nucleotides align to TRBD1. The junction had 7 bases not matched to a gene; V was cut back by 2 bases and J by 2 bases. The CDR3 spans 16 residues. Germline CDR1 SGHKS, CDR2 YYEKEE (reference sequence). CDR3 loop: CASSFAGTGDAYEQYF. The DNA of the CDR3 is TGTGCCAGCAGCTTTGCCGGGACAGGGGACGCCTACGAGCAGTACTTC.

Relative to its sample, this clone is medium-sized (0.01 to 0.1%). The gene calls are TRBV6-1 and TRBJ1-3; no firm D call. Germline values: CDR1 MNHNS, CDR2 SASEGT. The CDR3 spans 15 residues. With 8 bases removed from V and 0 bases from J, the gap between germline ends came to 14 bases. The CDR3 loop reads CASAWQDGSGNTIYF. The CDR3 coding sequence is TGTGCCAGCGCATGGCAGGACGGCTCTGGAAACACCATATATTTT.

V usage is TRBV6-5 and J usage is TRBJ1-1; D is perhaps TRBD1 (5 bases). The CDR3 length is 14 residues. Germline V gene lookup returns CDR1 MNHEY and CDR2 SVGAGI. Trimming cost V 2 bases and J 4 bases, with 11 bases left between them. This CDR3 is CASSYGGGPTEAFF. DNA of the CDR3: TGTGCCAGCAGTTACGGGGGGGGACCCACTGAAGCTTTCTTT.

This clone has a handful of counts. Here the CDR3 reads CASSLAGGPSGISDEQFF. Here the CDR3 DNA reads TGTGCCAGCAGCTTAGCCGGGGGCCCTAGCGGGATTAGCGATGAGCAGTTCTTC. The chain recombines TRBV7-6 with TRBJ2-1, with 9 nucleotides matching TRBD2. J lost 8 bases, V lost 0 bases, and 14 bases had no gene match. Germline CDR1 is SGHVS and CDR2 is FNYEAQ. The CDR3 is 18 amino acids.

This clone appeared once. This chain connects TRBV4-1 to TRBJ1-1, with TRBD1 as a possible D gene (5 bases). The germline CDR1 and CDR2 sequences are MGHRA and YSYEKL. The V end lost 0 bases, the J end lost 1 base, and 30 bases lay between the germline ends. CDR3 size: 22 residues. The CDR3 region is CASSQELTSFRGGNHPNTEAFF. The CDR3 region has the DNA TGCGCCAGCAGCCAAGAACTGACCTCATTTCGCGGGGGGAACCATCCGAACACTGAAGCTTTCTTT.

The chain uses TRBV7-9 and TRBJ2-3, with TRBD2 matching 9 bases. This CDR3 is 16 amino acids long. Trimming cost V 5 bases and J 5 bases; bases outside gene matches: 11. Germline CDR1 SEHNR, CDR2 FQNEAQ (reference sequence). CDR3 sequence: CASSHPISGRLDTQYF. The CDR3 bases are TGTGCCAGCAGCCACCCAATTAGCGGGAGATTAGATACGCAGTATTTT.

V gene TRBV13 combines with J gene TRBJ1-1, with D perhaps TRBD1 (5 bases). Trimming cost V 0 bases and J 4 bases, with 6 bases left between them. This CDR3 region has 13 residues. The germline V gene has CDR1 PRHDT and CDR2 FYEKMQ (reference sequence). CDR3 loop: CASSLGGVTEAFF. The CDR3, as DNA: TGTGCCAGCAGCTTAGGGGGGGTCACTGAAGCTTTCTTT.

This chain uses TRBV6-1 with TRBJ2-7; D might be TRBD1 (6 bases). Germline CDR1 MNHNS, CDR2 SASEGT. The CDR3 runs to 12 residues. The germline V and J ends were trimmed by 6 bases and 1 base, with 7 bases remaining between them. The CDR3 reads CASRQGSYEQYF. CDR3 bases: TGTGCCAGCAGACAGGGTTCCTACGAGCAGTACTTC.